These 18 T cell receptor beta chains were all obtained from the same sample, sequenced in a study of response to subunit inactivated influenza vaccine. Each CDR3 protein is one row after TCRdb ran MiXCR on the RT-PCR reads. Among more than 600,000 distinct CDR3 sequences, around 18% were seen once, and the ten largest hold roughly a tenth. The sample in question was PBMCs from blood, obtained around 5 days after vaccination. The receptors here all came from a man aged 50 to 59 who received an inactivated influenza vaccine.

The CDR3 loop reads CASSSGLFAVGYNEQFF. CDR3 nucleotides: TGTGCCAGCAGCTCGGGACTCTTTGCCGTGGGGTACAATGAGCAGTTCTTC. The chain couples TRBV7-7 to TRBJ2-1; possibly TRBD2 for D (6 bases). Trimming stripped 4 bases from V and 4 bases from J, with 20 bases between. The CDR3 runs to 17 residues. The germline CDR1 and CDR2 sequences are SSHAT and FNYEAQ (reference sequence).

This clonotype was counted between two and nine times. The chain is built from TRBV11-1 and TRBJ2-1; D is possibly TRBD2 (5 bases). CDR3 size: 18 residues. Germline lookup yields CDR1 SGHAT and CDR2 FQDESV (reference sequence). The V end lost 1 base, the J end lost 2 bases, and 18 bases lay between the germline ends. In DNA, the CDR3 is TGTGCCAGCAGCTTAGTGCCGGCGTGGCGGGTCCCCTACAATGAGCAGTTCTTC. Amino acids: CASSLVPAWRVPYNEQFF.

The chain carries TRBV4-3 and TRBJ2-1; D unclear. With 8 bases removed from V and 7 bases from J, the gap between germline ends came to 15 bases. The CDR3 is 13 amino acids. Germline assignment: CDR1 LGHNA and CDR2 YSLEER. Written as DNA, the CDR3 is TGCGCCAGCGCCCGAAGTTCCTTGAATGAGCAGTTCTTC. Amino acids: CASARSSLNEQFF.

This clonotype came up a few times. The genes are TRBV6-2 or TRBV6-3 and TRBJ1-5; D possibly corresponds to TRBD1 (6 bases). Trimming removed 7 bases from V and 7 bases from J, with 17 bases in between. CDR3 size: 14 residues. The germline V gene has CDR1 MNHEY and CDR2 SVGEGT. Here the CDR3 DNA reads TGTGCCAGCACCCACGGGGGGGCCGGCCAGCCCCAGCATTTT. This sequence encodes CASTHGGAGQPQHF.

The chain has TRBV5-1 and TRBJ2-7; D is possibly TRBD2 (6 bases). CDR3 length: 14 residues. Between the trimmed V and J ends, which lost 1 base and 6 bases, there was a span of 14 bases. Germline V gene sequence: CDR1 SGHRS, CDR2 YFSETQ. In nucleotides, the CDR3 is TGCGCCAGCAGCTTGAATCCGACTAGTTCCGAGCAGTACTTC. It encodes CASSLNPTSSEQYF.

This clonotype has just a few counts. The chain has TRBV6-2 or TRBV6-3 and TRBJ1-1, with TRBD1 identical over 9 bases. Trimming cost V 4 bases and J 1 base; bases outside gene matches: 7. The CDR3 is 16 amino acids. CDR1 and CDR2 (germline): MNHEY, SVGEGT. The CDR3 region has the DNA TGTGCCAGCAGTTCCCGGGACAGGGCATCGAACACTGAAGCTTTCTTT. It encodes CASSSRDRASNTEAFF.

The chain employs TRBV19 and TRBJ1-1, with unresolved D. The germline V gene has CDR1 LNHDA and CDR2 SQIVND (reference sequence). The CDR3 has 16 amino acids. The ends were cut back, 9 bases at V and 0 bases at J, with 20 bases in the middle. CDR3 sequence reads: CASTTKRNSVNTEAFF. The CDR3 DNA sequence: TGTGCCAGCACGACAAAGCGTAATTCCGTGAACACTGAAGCTTTCTTT.

This clonotype was counted a few times. The V call is TRBV7-2, the J call TRBJ1-4; TRBD1 might be the D (5 bases). This CDR3 region has 16 residues. From germline, CDR1 is SGHTA and CDR2 FQGNSA. Trimming pared 0 bases from V and 4 bases from J, leaving 12 bases between. The CDR3 loop is CASSLARGRSNEKLFF. The CDR3 bases are TGTGCCAGCAGCTTAGCGAGGGGACGGAGTAATGAAAAACTGTTTTTT. The full variable domain, in which reference TRBV7-2 and TRBJ1-4 provide the parts outside the CDR3, is GAGVSQSPSNKVTEKGKDVELRCDPISGHTALYWYRQSLGQGLEFLIYFQGNSAPDKSGLPSDRFSAERTGGSVSTLTIQRTQQEDSAVYLCASSLARGRSNEKLFFGSGTQLSVL.

This clonotype occurred once. The chain links TRBV7-9 to TRBJ1-2; a weak D match, TRBD1 (6 bases). The CDR3 is 15 amino acids. V was cut by 3 bases and J by 2 bases, with 13 bases left in between. In germline, CDR1 is SEHNR, CDR2 FQNEAQ (reference sequence). The CDR3 loop reads CASSLNTGPNYGYTF. CDR3 nucleotides: TGTGCCAGCAGCTTGAATACAGGGCCGAACTATGGCTACACCTTC. Drawing the rest from reference TRBV7-9 and TRBJ1-2, the complete variable domain is DTGVSQNPRHKITKRGQNVTFRCDPISEHNRLYWYRQTLGQGPEFLTYFQNEAQLEKSRLLSDRFSAERPKGSFSTLEIQRTEQGDSAMYLCASSLNTGPNYGYTFGSGTRLTVV.

Only one count was recorded for this clonotype. J is TRBJ2-5 and V is TRBV4-2; a possible D gene is TRBD2 (7 bases). CDR3 size: 16 residues. V was clipped by 0 bases and J by 1 base, with 12 bases between them. Germline V gives CDR1 LGHNA, CDR2 YNFKEQ. The DNA of the CDR3 is TGTGCCAGCAGCCAAGATCGGAGGGGGGGCCAAGAGACCCAGTACTTC. It is translated as CASSQDRRGGQETQYF.

Many counts were recorded for this clonotype. CDR3 DNA sequence: TGTGCCATCAGTCCTTTGGCAGGGTTGAACACCGGGGAGCTGTTTTTT. Amino acids: CAISPLAGLNTGELFF. The chain is built from TRBV10-3 and TRBJ2-2, with a weak D call TRBD1 (5 bases). Trimming cost V 5 bases and J 1 base, with 14 bases left between them. The germline gives CDR1 ENHRY, CDR2 SYGVKD. CDR3 length equals 16 residues.

This clonotype has more than one count but fewer than ten. The chain has TRBV29-1 and TRBJ1-1; D may be TRBD1 (5 bases). This CDR3 comprises 14 residues. Trimming cost V 3 bases and J 2 bases, with 13 bases left between them. Germline V gene lookup returns CDR1 SQVTM and CDR2 ANQGSEA. Here the CDR3 DNA reads TGCAGCGTTGACTTGCTCGGGGCCAACACTGAAGCTTTCTTT. Amino acids: CSVDLLGANTEAFF.

The V call is TRBV5-1, the J call TRBJ2-2, with TRBD1 matching over 8 bases. The CDR3 is 17 amino acids. CDR1 is SGHRS and CDR2 is YFSETQ in the germline V gene. The junction had 6 bases not matched to a gene; V was cut back by 0 bases and J by 2 bases. The CDR3 DNA is TGCGCCAGCAGCTTGGATAGGCAGGGGGCTAACACCGGGGAGCTGTTTTTT. Translated, it gives CASSLDRQGANTGELFF.

This clonotype was found a few times. The genes are TRBV10-3 and TRBJ2-1, with 7 bases aligning to TRBD2. CDR3 size: 12 residues. J gave up 9 bases and V 9 bases, and 8 bases lay outside the gene matches. In germline, CDR1 is ENHRY, CDR2 SYGVKD. In DNA, the CDR3 is TGTGCCATTAGCGGCGGGGGTAGTGAGCAGTTCTTC. Amino acids: CAISGGGSEQFF.

This clonotype was picked up a small number of times. This rearrangement joins TRBV20-1 to TRBJ2-5; no clear D. The germline V gene encodes CDR1 DFQATT and CDR2 SNEGSKA (reference sequence). This CDR3 contains 15 residues. V gave up 0 bases and J gave up 4 bases, with 15 bases separating them. CDR3 coding DNA: TGCAGTGCTAGAGAGGCGGCGGAGAGATTAGAGACCCAGTACTTC. It encodes CSAREAAERLETQYF.

This clonotype showed up many times. The CDR3 sequence: CASSLVSRSKDYGYTF. Here the CDR3 DNA reads TGCGCCAGCAGCTTGGTTTCGAGAAGCAAGGACTATGGCTACACCTTC. The chain has TRBV5-1 and TRBJ1-2; no firm D call. CDR3 size: 16 residues. Germline CDR1 and CDR2: SGHRS and YFSETQ. The V end was cut by 0 bases, the J end by 3 bases, with 15 bases between.

V usage is TRBV30 and J usage is TRBJ2-7; maybe TRBD1 (5 bases). Trimming took off 3 bases at V and 3 bases at J, with 12 bases between the two ends. The CDR3 spans 13 residues. Germline CDR1 reads GTSNPN; CDR2 reads SVGIG (reference sequence). The CDR3, as DNA: TGTGCCTGGAGCTACGACAGTGGCTACGAGCAGTACTTC. This encodes CAWSYDSGYEQYF.

Notes on this clonotype: A junction boundary mismatches the germline segment, possibly from a read error. The rearrangement links TRBV12-3 or TRBV12-4 to TRBJ2-7; possible D gene TRBD2, 6 bases. This CDR3 is 12 amino acids long. CDR3 protein: CASSPEGYEQHF. CDR3 DNA: TGTGCCAGCAGTCCGGAGGGTTACGAGCAGCACTTC.